The table lists the clone carrying this TCR beta chain with a few counts. The antigen is unknown. CDR1 SNHLY and CDR2 FYNNEI come from the germline V gene. Between the trimmed V and J ends, which lost 7 bases and 3 bases, there was a span of 2 bases. This CDR3 has 10 residues. cDNA synthesis used the whole RNA isolate, giving expressed TCRB sequences. Clones were read by immunoSEQ multiplex PCR, and TCRdb kept only the in-frame ones, dropping some. Of 600,000 to 750,000 clones listed, roughly 12% are singletons. This entry comes from a study of beta chain features in type 1 diabetes. Regarding the study as a whole: Shortening that was moderate but significant affected the TCRB CDR3s of Type 1 diabetes patients in all four CD4+ subsets.

The sequenced material came from naive CD4+ T cells from blood. This clonotype originated in a man aged 30 to 39 with type 1 diabetes. This sequence joins TRBV2 and TRBJ2-3, with D hard to call. CDR3 region: CASKTDTQYF. The CDR3 DNA is TGTGCCAGCAAGACAGATACGCAGTATTTT.